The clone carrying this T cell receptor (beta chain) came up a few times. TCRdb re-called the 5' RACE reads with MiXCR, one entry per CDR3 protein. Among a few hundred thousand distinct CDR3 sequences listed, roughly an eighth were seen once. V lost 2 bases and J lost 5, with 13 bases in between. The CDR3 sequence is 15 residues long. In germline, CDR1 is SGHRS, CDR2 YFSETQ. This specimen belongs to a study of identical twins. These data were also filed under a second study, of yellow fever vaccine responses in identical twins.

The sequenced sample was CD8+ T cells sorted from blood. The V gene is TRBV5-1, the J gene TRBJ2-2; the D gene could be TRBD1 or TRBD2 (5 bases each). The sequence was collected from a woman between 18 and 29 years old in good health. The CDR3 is CASSLRGEGTGELFF. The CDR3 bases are TGCGCCAGCAGCTTACGGGGAGAGGGGACCGGGGAGCTGTTTTTT.